The rows below give T cell receptor beta chains drawn from one sample of a study of cytomegalovirus exposure and HLA in healthy donors. Libraries were prepared by immunoSEQ multiplex PCR; TCRdb keeps only in-frame clonotypes and omits some of them. The sample has over 200,000 clones. The specimen sequenced was PBMCs. The receptors shown here come from a woman aged 30 to 39 in good health and CMV-seropositive. Each CDR3 is given with its conserved first and last residue. The D gene is left open where the match is weak.

V gene,J gene,CDR3 length,D gene,CDR3 DNA,CDR3 protein
TRBV4-1,TRBJ1-2,14,.,TGCGCCAGCAGCCAAGAAGGGGGTTTCTATGGCTACACCTTC,CASSQEGGFYGYTF
TRBV5-1,TRBJ2-3,15,.,TGCGCCAGCAGCTTGACCGGAGGGGGGGCAGATACGCAGTATTTT,CASSLTGGGADTQYF
TRBV10-3,TRBJ1-1,13,.,TGTGCCAGCAGCGAGACAGAGAACACTGAAGCTTTCTTT,CASSETENTEAFF
TRBV2,TRBJ2-5,15,TRBD2,TGTGCCAGCAGTGAAAGGCTAGCGGGCCCAGAGACCCAGTACTTC,CASSERLAGPETQYF
TRBV7-2,TRBJ2-1,19,TRBD1,TGTGCCAGCAGCTTAGTGGTCCCCCTTCGACAGGGGGTCAATGGTGAGCAGTTCTTC,CASSLVVPLRQGVNGEQFF
TRBV6-5,TRBJ2-5,16,.,TGTGCCAGCAGTTACTGGGTAGGACAGATCCGAGAGACCCAGTACTTC,CASSYWVGQIRETQYF
TRBV6-5,TRBJ1-6,15,.,TGTGCCAGCAGTTACGACAGCGCCTATAATTCACCCCTCCACTTT,CASSYDSAYNSPLHF
TRBV28,TRBJ1-4,14,.,TGTGCCAGCAGTTTGAGTCACTACAATGAAAAACTGTTTTTT,CASSLSHYNEKLFF
TRBV7-2,TRBJ1-1,13,.,TGTGCCAGCAGCTTAGTAGAGAACACTGAAGCTTTCTTT,CASSLVENTEAFF
TRBV5-1,TRBJ1-1,17,TRBD1,TGCGCCAGCAGCTGGGCCTGGGGACAGCCCATGAACACTGAAGCTTTCTTT,CASSWAWGQPMNTEAFF
TRBV28,TRBJ1-1,11,.,TGTGCCAGCAGCCCGGACACTGAAGCTTTCTTT,CASSPDTEAFF
TRBV10-3,TRBJ2-3,15,TRBD2,TGTGCCACCCGAGCGGGGGGGCGAGTTACAGATACGCAGTATTTT,CATRAGGRVTDTQYF
TRBV2,TRBJ1-5,14,TRBD1,TGTGCCAGCAGTAGGGACAGGGCCCGTCAGCCCCAGCATTTT,CASSRDRARQPQHF
TRBV11-3,TRBJ2-5,14,TRBD2,TGTGCCAGCAGCCGGACTAGCGGGAAAGAGACCCAGTACTTC,CASSRTSGKETQYF
TRBV27,TRBJ2-2,16,TRBD2,TGTGCCAGCAGTTTGAACAGCGGGATTTACACCGGGGAGCTGTTTTTT,CASSLNSGIYTGELFF
TRBV5-1,TRBJ1-1,16,TRBD1,TGCGCCAGCAGCTACCGACAGGGCTCCACTCGACCTGAAGCTTTCTTT,CASSYRQGSTRPEAFF
TRBV30,TRBJ2-7,16,TRBD2,TGTGCCTGGAGTCCGGGACTAGCGGGAGTTATGTACGAGCAGTACTTC,CAWSPGLAGVMYEQYF
TRBV5-4,TRBJ2-7,15,TRBD2,TGTGCCAGCAGATATGGACTAGCGGAGACCTACGAGCAGTACTTC,CASRYGLAETYEQYF
TRBV4-1,TRBJ1-2,17,TRBD1,TGCGCCAGCAGCCAAGTCGAAAGGGACAGGGGGCAGGATGGCTACACCTTC,CASSQVERDRGQDGYTF
TRBV30,TRBJ2-1,16,TRBD2,TGTGCCTGGAGCTTCGTACTAGCGGGAGGGCGTAATGAGCAGTTCTTC,CAWSFVLAGGRNEQFF
TRBV28,TRBJ1-5,17,TRBD1,TGTGCCAGCACCCCCCTGGGGGGACAGGGGTTCGGTCAGCCCCAGCATTTT,CASTPLGGQGFGQPQHF
TRBV4-1,TRBJ2-2,15,TRBD1,TGCGCCAGCAGCCTACGGGACAGGGGAACCGGGGAGCTGTTTTTT,CASSLRDRGTGELFF
TRBV19,TRBJ1-2,14,.,TGTGCCAGTAGTATTGGAACAGCTTCTTCCAGCTACACCTTC,CASSIGTASSSYTF